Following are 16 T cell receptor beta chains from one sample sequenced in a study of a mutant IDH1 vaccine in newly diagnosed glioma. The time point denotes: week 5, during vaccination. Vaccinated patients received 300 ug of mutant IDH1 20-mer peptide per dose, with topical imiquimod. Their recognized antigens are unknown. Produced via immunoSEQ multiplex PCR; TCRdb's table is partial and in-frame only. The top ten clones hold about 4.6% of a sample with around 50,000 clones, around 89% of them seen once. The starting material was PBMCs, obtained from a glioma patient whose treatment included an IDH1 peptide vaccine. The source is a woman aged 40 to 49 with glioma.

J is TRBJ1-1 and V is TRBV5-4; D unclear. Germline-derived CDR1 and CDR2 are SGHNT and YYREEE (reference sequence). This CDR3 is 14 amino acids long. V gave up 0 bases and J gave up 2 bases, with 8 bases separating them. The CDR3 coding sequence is TGTGCCAGCAGCTTGGTTCCAGACAACACTGAAGCTTTCTTT. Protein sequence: CASSLVPDNTEAFF.

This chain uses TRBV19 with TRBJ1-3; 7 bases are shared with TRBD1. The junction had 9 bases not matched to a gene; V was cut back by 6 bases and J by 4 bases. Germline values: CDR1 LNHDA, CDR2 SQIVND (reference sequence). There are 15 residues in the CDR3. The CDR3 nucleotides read TGTGCCAGTAGACAGAAAACAGGGGCCGGAAACACCATATATTTT. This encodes CASRQKTGAGNTIYF.

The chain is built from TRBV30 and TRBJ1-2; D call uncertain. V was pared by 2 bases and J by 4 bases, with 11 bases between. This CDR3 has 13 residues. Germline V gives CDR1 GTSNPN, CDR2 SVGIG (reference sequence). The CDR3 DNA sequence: TGTGCCTGGAGTACGGCAGGTTTCTATGGCTACACCTTC. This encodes CAWSTAGFYGYTF.

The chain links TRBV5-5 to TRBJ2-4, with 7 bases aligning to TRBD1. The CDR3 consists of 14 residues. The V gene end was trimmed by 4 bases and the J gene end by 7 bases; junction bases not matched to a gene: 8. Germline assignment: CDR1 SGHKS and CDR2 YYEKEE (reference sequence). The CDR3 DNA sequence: TGTGCCAGCAGCACCGTGACAGGGCTGAACATTCAGTACTTC. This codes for CASSTVTGLNIQYF. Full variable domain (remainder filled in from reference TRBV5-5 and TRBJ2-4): DAGVTQSPTHLIKTRGQQVTLRCSPISGHKSVSWYQQVLGQGPQFIFQYYEKEERGRGNFPDRFSARQFPNYSSELNVNALLLGDSALYLCASSTVTGLNIQYFGAGTRLSVL.

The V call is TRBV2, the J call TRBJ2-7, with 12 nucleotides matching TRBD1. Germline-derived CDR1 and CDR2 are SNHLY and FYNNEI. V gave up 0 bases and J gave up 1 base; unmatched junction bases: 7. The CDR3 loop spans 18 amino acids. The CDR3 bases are TGTGCCAGCAGTGAAGCGCTCGGGACAGGGGGCTTTTCCTACGAGCAGTACTTC. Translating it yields CASSEALGTGGFSYEQYF.

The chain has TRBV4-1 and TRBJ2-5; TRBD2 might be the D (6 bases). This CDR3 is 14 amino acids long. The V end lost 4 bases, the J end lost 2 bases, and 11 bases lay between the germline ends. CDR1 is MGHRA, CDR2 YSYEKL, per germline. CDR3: CASSRGEGQETQYF. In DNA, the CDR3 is TGCGCCAGCAGCCGGGGGGAAGGGCAAGAGACCCAGTACTTC.

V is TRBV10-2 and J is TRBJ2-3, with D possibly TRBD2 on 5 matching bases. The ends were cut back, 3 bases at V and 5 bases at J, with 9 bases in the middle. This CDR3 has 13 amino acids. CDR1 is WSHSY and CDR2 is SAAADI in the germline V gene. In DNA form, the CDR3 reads TGCGCCAGCAGTGAATCGGGGAAAGATACGCAGTATTTT. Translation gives CASSESGKDTQYF.

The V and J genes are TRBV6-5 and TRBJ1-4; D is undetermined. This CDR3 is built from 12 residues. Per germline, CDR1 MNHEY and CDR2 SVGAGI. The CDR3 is CASGRLGEKLFF. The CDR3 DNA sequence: TGTGCAAGCGGGCGGCTTGGGGAAAAACTGTTTTTT.

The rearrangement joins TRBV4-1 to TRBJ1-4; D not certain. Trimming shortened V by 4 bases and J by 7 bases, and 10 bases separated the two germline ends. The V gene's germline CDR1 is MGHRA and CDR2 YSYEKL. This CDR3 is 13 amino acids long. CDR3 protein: CASSPLLIEKLFF. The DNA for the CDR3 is TGCGCCAGCAGCCCGTTACTCATTGAAAAACTGTTTTTT.

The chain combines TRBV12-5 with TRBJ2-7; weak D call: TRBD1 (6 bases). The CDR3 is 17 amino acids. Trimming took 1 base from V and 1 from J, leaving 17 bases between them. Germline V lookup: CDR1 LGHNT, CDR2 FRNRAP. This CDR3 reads CASGLGTVYEVSYEQYF. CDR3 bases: TGTGCTAGTGGTTTGGGGACAGTTTATGAGGTGTCCTACGAGCAGTACTTC. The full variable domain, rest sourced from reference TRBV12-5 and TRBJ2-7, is DARVTQTPRHKVTEMGQEVTMRCQPILGHNTVFWYRQTMMQGLELLAYFRNRAPLDDSGMPKDRFSAEMPDATLATLKIQPSEPRDSAVYFCASGLGTVYEVSYEQYFGPGTRLTVT.

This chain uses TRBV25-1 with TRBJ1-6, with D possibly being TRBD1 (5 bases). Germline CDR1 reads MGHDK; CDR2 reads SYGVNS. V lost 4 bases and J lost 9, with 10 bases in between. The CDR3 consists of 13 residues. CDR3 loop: CASSVVGGSPLHF. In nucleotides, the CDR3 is TGTGCCAGCAGTGTAGTGGGGGGTTCACCCCTCCACTTT.

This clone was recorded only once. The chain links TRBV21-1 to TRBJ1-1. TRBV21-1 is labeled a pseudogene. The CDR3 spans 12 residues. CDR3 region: CASSGTISTAFF. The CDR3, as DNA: TGTGCCAGCAGTGGGACCATCTCCACAGCTTTCTTT.

In DNA, the CDR3 is TGTGCCAGCAGCCGAGACCGAACCTACGAGCAGTACTTC. It codes for CASSRDRTYEQYF. The chain recombines TRBV13 with TRBJ2-7; no reliable D call. Germline-derived CDR1 and CDR2 are PRHDT and FYEKMQ (reference sequence). The CDR3 length is 13 residues. V lost 5 bases and J lost 2, with 10 bases in between.

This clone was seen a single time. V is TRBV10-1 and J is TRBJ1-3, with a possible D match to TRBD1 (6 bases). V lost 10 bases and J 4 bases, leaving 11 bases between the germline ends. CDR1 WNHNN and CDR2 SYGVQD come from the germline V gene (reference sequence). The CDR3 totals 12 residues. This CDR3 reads CATTGAGNTIYF. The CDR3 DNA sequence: TGCGCCACGACAGGAGCGGGAAACACCATATATTTT.

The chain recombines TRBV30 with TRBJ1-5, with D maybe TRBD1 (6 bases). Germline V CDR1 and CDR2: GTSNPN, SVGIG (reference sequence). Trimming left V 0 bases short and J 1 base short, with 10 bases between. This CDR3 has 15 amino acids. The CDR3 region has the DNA TGTGCCTGGAGTGTAGCCAGGGGAAGCAATCAGCCCCAGCATTTT. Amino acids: CAWSVARGSNQPQHF.

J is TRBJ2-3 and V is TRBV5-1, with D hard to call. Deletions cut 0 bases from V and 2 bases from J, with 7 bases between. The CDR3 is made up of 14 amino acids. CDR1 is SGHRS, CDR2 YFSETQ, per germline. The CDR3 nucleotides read TGCGCCAGCAGCTTGGAGGGTCCCACAGATACGCAGTATTTT. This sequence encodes CASSLEGPTDTQYF.